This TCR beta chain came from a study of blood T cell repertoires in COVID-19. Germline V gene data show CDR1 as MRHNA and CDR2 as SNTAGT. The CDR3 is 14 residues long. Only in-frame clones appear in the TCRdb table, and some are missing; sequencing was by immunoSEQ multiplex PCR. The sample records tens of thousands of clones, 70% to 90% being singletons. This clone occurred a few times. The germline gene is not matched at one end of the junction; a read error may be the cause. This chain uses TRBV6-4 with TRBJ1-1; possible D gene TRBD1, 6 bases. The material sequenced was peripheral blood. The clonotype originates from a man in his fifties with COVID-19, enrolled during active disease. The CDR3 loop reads CASRDSDRNTEAFF. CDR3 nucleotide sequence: TGTGCCAGCAGAGACTCGGACAGGAACACTGAAGCTTTCTTT.